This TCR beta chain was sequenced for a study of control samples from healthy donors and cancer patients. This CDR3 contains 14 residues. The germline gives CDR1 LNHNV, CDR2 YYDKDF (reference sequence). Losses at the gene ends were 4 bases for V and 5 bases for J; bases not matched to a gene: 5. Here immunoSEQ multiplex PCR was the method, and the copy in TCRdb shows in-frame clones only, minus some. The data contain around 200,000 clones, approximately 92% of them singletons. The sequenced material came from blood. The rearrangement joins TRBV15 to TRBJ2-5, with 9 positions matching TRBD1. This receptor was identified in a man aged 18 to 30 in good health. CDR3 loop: CATSTDRGGETQYF. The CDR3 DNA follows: TGTGCCACCAGCACGGACAGGGGAGGCGAGACCCAGTACTTC.